The T cell receptor (beta chain) described here comes from a study of early T cells in non-severe SARS-CoV-2 infection. Study context: RNA in bulk from unsorted whole blood was sequenced, and chains were unpaired.

General study points: The matching step, a VDJdb search, favored anti-spike CD8 responses and missed private and CD4 specificities.

Researchers attached unique molecular identifiers to individual cDNA molecules. In TCRdb, the 5' RACE reads were re-called with MiXCR into one record per CDR3 protein. The sample holds some 110,000 distinct CDR3 sequences, more than 12% seen once. Only a few counts were recorded for this clonotype. Its matching antigen is unknown. This CDR3 spans 13 amino acids. Trimming took off 3 bases at V and 2 bases at J, with 10 bases between the two ends. The V gene's germline CDR1 is SQVTM and CDR2 ANQGSEA. The sample comprised whole blood. This TCR derives from an adult who was a healthcare worker with PCR-confirmed SARS-CoV-2 infection or an uninfected control (not recorded which). The rearrangement links TRBV29-1 to TRBJ1-1, with D hard to call. The CDR3 reads CSVDYGGNTEAFF. Written as DNA, the CDR3 is TGCAGCGTTGATTACGGCGGAAACACTGAAGCTTTCTTT. The whole variable domain, filled in from reference TRBV29-1 and TRBJ1-1, reads SAVISQKPSRDICQRGTSLTIQCQVDSQVTMMFWYRQQPGQSLTLIATANQGSEATYESGFVIDKFPISRPNLTFSTLTVSNMSPEDSSIYLCSVDYGGNTEAFFGQGTRLTVV.